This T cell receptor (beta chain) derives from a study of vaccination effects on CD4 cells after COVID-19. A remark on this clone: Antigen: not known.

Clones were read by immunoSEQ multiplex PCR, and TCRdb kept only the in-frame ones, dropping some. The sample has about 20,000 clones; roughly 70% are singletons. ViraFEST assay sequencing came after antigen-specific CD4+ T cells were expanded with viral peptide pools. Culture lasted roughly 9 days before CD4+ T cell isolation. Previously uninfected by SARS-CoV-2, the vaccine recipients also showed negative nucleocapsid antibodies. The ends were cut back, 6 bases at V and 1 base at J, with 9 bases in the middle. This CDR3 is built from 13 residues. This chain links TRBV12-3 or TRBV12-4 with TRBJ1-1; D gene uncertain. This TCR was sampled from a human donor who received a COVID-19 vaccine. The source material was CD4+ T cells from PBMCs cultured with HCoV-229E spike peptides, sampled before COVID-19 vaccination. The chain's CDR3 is CASSTQKNTEAFF. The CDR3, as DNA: TGTGCCAGCAGCACACAGAAGAACACTGAAGCTTTCTTT.